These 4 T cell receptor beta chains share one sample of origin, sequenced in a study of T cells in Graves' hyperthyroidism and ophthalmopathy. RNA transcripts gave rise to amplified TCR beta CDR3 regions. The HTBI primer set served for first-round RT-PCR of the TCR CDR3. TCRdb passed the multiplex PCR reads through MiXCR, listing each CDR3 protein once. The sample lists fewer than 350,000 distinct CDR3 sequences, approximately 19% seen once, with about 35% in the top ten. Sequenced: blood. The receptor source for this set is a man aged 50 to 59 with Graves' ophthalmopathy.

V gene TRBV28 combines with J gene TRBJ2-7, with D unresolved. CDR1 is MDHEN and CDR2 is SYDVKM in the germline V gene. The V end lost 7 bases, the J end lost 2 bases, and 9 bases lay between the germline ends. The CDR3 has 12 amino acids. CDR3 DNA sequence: TGTGCCAGCACCGGACCGGCCTACGAGCAGTACTTC. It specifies CASTGPAYEQYF.

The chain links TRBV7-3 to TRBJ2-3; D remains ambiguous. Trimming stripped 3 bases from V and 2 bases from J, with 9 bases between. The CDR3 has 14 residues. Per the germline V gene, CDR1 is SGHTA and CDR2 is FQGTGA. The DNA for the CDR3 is TGTGCCAGCAGCTTGGAGTCTTTCACAGATACGCAGTATTTT. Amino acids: CASSLESFTDTQYF.

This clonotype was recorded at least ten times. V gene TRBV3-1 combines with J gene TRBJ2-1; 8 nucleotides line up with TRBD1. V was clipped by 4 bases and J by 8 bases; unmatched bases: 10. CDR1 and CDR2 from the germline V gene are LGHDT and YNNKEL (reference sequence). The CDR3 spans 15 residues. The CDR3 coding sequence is TGTGCCAGCAGCCTACGACAGGGGAGTAGTGATGAGCAGTTCTTC. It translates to CASSLRQGSSDEQFF.

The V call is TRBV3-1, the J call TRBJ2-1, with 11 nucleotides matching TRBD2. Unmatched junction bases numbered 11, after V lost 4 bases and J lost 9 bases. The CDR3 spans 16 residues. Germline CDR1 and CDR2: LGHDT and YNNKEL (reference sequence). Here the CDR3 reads CASSLVTSLAGGEQFF. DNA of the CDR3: TGTGCCAGCAGCCTCGTGACTAGCCTAGCGGGGGGTGAGCAGTTCTTC.